These 10 T cell receptor beta chains originate from one sample sequenced in a study of blood T cell repertoires in COVID-19. Sequencing was performed with immunoSEQ multiplex PCR; in TCRdb, only in-frame clones are kept and a portion is missing. Of hundreds of thousands of clones in the sample, about 88% were seen once. Source material: peripheral blood. The receptors were sampled from a man aged 35-49 years with acute or convalescent COVID-19.

The gene calls are TRBV19 and TRBJ1-1; a possible D gene is TRBD1 (6 bases). Looked up from germline, CDR1 is LNHDA and CDR2 is SQIVND (reference sequence). The germline V and J ends were trimmed by 7 bases and 6 bases, with 15 bases remaining between them. This CDR3 spans 13 amino acids. This CDR3 is CASTRGGWAEAFF. CDR3 sequence (DNA): TGTGCCAGTACCCGCGGGGGCTGGGCTGAAGCTTTCTTT.

This chain links TRBV4-1 with TRBJ2-7; 8 positions agree with TRBD1. The CDR3 consists of 18 residues. The V gene end was trimmed by 4 bases and the J gene end by 1 base; junction bases not matched to a gene: 15. From germline, CDR1 is MGHRA and CDR2 YSYEKL. The CDR3 bases are TGCGCCAGCAGCCCCTCGATCCGGGCAGGGGGCAATTCCTACGAGCAGTACTTC. Translating it yields CASSPSIRAGGNSYEQYF.

This clone turned up a few times. V gene TRBV5-1 combines with J gene TRBJ1-1; the D is unclear. The germline V gene has CDR1 SGHRS and CDR2 YFSETQ. This CDR3 contains 13 residues. Trimming took 2 bases from V and 6 from J, leaving 11 bases between them. The DNA of the CDR3 is TGCGCCAGCAGCTTATCCCTGGGCGCTGAAGCTTTCTTT. It yields the protein CASSLSLGAEAFF.

The J gene is TRBJ1-1, the V gene TRBV6-6, with 8 bases that match TRBD1. J lost 4 bases, V lost 6 bases, and 10 bases had no gene match. CDR3 size: 15 residues. Germline V CDR1 and CDR2: MNHNY, SVGAGI (reference sequence). CDR3 nucleotide sequence: TGTGCCAGCAGCTATGGGGCGACAGGGGCCACTGAAGCTTTCTTT. This sequence encodes CASSYGATGATEAFF.

The chain joins TRBV7-9 to TRBJ2-1; D is unresolved. CDR1 is SEHNR, CDR2 FQNEAQ, per germline (reference sequence). Trimming took off 1 base at V and 3 bases at J, with 10 bases between the two ends. The CDR3 is 15 residues long. Here the CDR3 DNA reads TGTGCCAGCAGCTTAGTCGCACGGTACTACAATGAGCAGTTCTTC. This sequence encodes CASSLVARYYNEQFF. The whole variable domain, remainder taken from reference TRBV7-9 and TRBJ2-1, is DTGVSQNPRHKITKRGQNVTFRCDPISEHNRLYWYRQTLGQGPEFLTYFQNEAQLEKSRLLSDRFSAERPKGSFSTLEIQRTEQGDSAMYLCASSLVARYYNEQFFGPGTRLTVL.

The rearrangement joins TRBV7-9 to TRBJ1-2, with D possibly being TRBD1 (6 bases). Trimming pared 5 bases from V and 4 bases from J, leaving 23 bases between. Germline V CDR1 and CDR2: SEHNR, FQNEAQ (reference sequence). This CDR3 comprises 17 residues. CDR3 loop: CASSRGGQGPTGYGYTF. DNA of the CDR3: TGTGCCAGCAGCCGAGGTGGGCAGGGGCCTACTGGCTATGGCTACACCTTC. Drawing the rest from reference TRBV7-9 and TRBJ1-2, the complete variable domain is DTGVSQNPRHKITKRGQNVTFRCDPISEHNRLYWYRQTLGQGPEFLTYFQNEAQLEKSRLLSDRFSAERPKGSFSTLEIQRTEQGDSAMYLCASSRGGQGPTGYGYTFGSGTRLTVV.

This chain links TRBV5-1 with TRBJ1-2, with D perhaps matching TRBD1 (5 bases). The CDR3 runs 15 residues. V shed 0 bases and J shed 7 bases, with 16 bases lying between them. CDR1 and CDR2 (germline): SGHRS, YFSETQ. CDR3 in amino acids: CASSLEQDTRRGYTF. The CDR3 DNA reads TGCGCCAGCAGCTTGGAACAGGACACGCGGCGTGGCTACACCTTC.

The rearrangement joins TRBV21-1 to TRBJ2-3; the table's D call of TRBD2 was not tested on the DNA. TRBV21-1 is a documented pseudogene. CDR3 length: 15 residues. As DNA, the CDR3 is TGTGCCAGCAGCAAAGGCCCCGGGGTGGCAGATACGCAGTATTTT. Translation: CASSKGPGVADTQYF.

In its sample, this clone was seen once. This rearrangement joins TRBV6-4 to TRBJ1-5; D uncertain. Germline values: CDR1 MRHNA, CDR2 SNTAGT. There are 14 residues in the CDR3. The V gene lost 4 bases and the J gene lost 3 bases, with 10 bases spanning the gap. The CDR3 loop is CASSASPYNQPQHF. CDR3 DNA: TGTGCCAGCAGTGCTTCTCCTTACAATCAGCCCCAGCATTTT.

This chain joins TRBV18 and TRBJ2-7; 8 positions match TRBD2. J lost 1 base, V lost 3 bases, and 5 bases had no gene match. Germline V lookup: CDR1 KGHSH, CDR2 LQKENI. CDR3 length equals 15 residues. CDR3 sequence (DNA): TGTGCCAGCTCACCCAGGACTAGCCGGTCCTACGAGCAGTACTTC. Protein sequence: CASSPRTSRSYEQYF.